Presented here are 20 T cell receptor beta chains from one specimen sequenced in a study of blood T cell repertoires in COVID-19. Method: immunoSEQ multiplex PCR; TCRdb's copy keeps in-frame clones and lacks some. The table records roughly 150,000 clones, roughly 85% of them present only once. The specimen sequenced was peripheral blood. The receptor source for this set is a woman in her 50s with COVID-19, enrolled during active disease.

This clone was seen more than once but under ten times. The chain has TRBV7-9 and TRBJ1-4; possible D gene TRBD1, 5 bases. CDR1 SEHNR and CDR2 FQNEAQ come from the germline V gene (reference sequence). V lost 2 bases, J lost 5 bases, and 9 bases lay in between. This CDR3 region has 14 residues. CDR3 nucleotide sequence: TGTGCCAGCAGCTTAATCGGGGGGAATGAAAAACTGTTTTTT. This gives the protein CASSLIGGNEKLFF.

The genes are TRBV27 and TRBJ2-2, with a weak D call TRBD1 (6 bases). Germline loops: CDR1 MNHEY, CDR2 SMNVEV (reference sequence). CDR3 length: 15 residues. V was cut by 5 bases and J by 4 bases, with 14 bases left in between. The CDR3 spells CASSARGLGTGELFF. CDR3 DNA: TGTGCCAGCAGTGCCAGGGGCTTGGGCACCGGGGAGCTGTTTTTT.

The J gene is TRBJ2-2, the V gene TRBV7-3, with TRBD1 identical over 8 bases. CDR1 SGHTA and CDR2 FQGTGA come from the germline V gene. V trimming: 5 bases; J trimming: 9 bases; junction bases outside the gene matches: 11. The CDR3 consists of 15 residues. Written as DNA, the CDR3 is TGTGCCAGCAGCGAAACAGGGGGTAGTAACCGGGAGCTGTTTTTT. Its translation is CASSETGGSNRELFF. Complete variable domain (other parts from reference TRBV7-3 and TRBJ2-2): GAGVSQTPSNKVTEKGKYVELRCDPISGHTALYWYRQSLGQGPEFLIYFQGTGAADDSGLPNDRFFAVRPEGSVSTLKIQRTERGDSAVYLCASSETGGSNRELFFGEGSRLTVL.

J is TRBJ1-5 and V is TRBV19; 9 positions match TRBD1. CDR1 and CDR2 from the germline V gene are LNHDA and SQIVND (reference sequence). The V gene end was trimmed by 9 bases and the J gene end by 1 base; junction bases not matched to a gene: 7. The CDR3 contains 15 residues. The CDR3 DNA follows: TGTGCCAGCACACAGGGGGCGCAAAGCAATCAGCCCCAGCATTTT. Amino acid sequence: CASTQGAQSNQPQHF.

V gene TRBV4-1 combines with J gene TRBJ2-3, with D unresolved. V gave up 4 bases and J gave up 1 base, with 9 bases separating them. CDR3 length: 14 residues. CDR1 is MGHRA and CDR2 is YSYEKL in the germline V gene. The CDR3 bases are TGCGCCAGCAGCCTGAAGACTGGCACAGATACGCAGTATTTT. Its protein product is CASSLKTGTDTQYF.

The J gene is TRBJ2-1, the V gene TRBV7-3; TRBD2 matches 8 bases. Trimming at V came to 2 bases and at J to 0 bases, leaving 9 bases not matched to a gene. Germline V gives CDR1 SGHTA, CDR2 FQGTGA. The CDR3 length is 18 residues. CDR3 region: CASSLGGLAGGSYNEQFF. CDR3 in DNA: TGTGCCAGCAGCTTAGGTGGACTGGCGGGGGGCTCCTACAATGAGCAGTTCTTC.

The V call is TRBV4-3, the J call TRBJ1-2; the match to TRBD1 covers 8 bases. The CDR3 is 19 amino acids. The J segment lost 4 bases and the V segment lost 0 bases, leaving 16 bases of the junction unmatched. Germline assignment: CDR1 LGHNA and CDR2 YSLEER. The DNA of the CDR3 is TGCGCCAGCAGCCAAGATCCCCGGACAGGGTCGGGTTCGGGCTATGGCTACACCTTC. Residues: CASSQDPRTGSGSGYGYTF.

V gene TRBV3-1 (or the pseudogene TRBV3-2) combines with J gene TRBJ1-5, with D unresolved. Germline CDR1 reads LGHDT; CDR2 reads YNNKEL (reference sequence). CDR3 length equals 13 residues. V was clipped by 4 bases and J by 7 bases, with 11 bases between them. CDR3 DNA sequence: TGTGCCAGCAGCCTGAGTGCGGGACAGCCCCAGCATTTT. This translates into CASSLSAGQPQHF.

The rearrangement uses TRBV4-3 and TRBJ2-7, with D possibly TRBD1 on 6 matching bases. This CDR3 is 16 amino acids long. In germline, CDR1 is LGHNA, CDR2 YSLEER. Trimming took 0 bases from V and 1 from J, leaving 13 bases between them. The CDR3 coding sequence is TGCGCCAGCAGCCAAGATCTTTGGGACAATTCCTACGAGCAGTACTTC. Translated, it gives CASSQDLWDNSYEQYF.

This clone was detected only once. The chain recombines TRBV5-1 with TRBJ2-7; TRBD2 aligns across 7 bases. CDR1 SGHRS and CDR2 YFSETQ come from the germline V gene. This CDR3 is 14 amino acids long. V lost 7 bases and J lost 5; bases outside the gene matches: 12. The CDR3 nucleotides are TGCGCCAGCGGGGGGGTTTTCGGTGACGACGAGCAGTACTTC. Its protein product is CASGGVFGDDEQYF.

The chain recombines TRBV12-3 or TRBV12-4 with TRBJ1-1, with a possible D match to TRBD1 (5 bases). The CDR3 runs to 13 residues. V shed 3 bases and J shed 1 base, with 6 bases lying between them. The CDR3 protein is CASSLTENTEAFF. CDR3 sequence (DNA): TGTGCCAGCAGTTTGACAGAGAACACTGAAGCTTTCTTT.

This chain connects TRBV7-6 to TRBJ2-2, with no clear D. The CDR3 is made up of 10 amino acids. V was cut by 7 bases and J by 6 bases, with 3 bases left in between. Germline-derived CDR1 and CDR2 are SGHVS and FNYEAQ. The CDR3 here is CASTSGELFF. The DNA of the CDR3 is TGTGCCAGCACCTCCGGGGAGCTGTTTTTT.

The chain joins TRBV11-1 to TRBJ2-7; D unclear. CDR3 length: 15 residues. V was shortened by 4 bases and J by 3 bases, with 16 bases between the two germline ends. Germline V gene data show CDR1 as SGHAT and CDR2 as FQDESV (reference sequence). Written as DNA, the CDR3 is TGTGCCAGCAGCTCCCCTTCCGTGAGAGACTACGAGCAGTACTTC. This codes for CASSSPSVRDYEQYF.

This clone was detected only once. The CDR3 DNA follows: TGTGCCAGTAGAGATTTCTCCTACAATGAGCAGTTCTTC. This translates into CASRDFSYNEQFF. This chain joins TRBV12-3 or TRBV12-4 and TRBJ2-1; D gene ambiguous. The CDR3 has 13 amino acids. The ends were cut back, 9 bases at V and 0 bases at J, with 9 bases in the middle.

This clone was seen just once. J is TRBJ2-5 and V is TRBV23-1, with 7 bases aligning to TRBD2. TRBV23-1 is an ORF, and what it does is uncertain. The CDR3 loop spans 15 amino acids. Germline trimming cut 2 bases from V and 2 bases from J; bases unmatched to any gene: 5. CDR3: CASSQPDGRQETQYF. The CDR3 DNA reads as TGCGCCAGCAGTCAACCCGACGGGAGGCAAGAGACCCAGTACTTC.

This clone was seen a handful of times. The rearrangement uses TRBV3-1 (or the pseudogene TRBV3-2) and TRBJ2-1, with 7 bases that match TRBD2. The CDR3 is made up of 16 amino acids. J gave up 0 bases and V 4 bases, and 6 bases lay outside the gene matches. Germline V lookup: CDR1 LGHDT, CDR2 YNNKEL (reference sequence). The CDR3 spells CASSPGEGSSYNEQFF. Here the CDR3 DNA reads TGTGCCAGCAGCCCCGGGGAGGGGAGCTCCTACAATGAGCAGTTCTTC.

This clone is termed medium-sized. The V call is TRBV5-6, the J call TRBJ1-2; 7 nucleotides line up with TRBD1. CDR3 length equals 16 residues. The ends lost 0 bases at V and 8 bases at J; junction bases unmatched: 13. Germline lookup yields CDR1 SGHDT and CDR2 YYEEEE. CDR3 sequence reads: CASSLGTFGGGGGYTF. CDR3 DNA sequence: TGTGCCAGCAGCTTGGGCACTTTTGGAGGGGGCGGCGGCTACACCTTC.

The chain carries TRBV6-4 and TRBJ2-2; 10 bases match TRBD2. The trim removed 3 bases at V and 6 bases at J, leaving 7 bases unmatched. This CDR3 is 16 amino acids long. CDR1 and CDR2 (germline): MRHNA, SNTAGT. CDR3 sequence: CASSERLAGAAGELFF. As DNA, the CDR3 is TGTGCCAGCAGTGAACGGCTAGCGGGGGCGGCCGGGGAGCTGTTTTTT.

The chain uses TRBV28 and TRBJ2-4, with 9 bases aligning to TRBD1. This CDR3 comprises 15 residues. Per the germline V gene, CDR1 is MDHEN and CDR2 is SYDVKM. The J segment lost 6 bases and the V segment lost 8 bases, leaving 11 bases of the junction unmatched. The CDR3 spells CASALSGTGRNIQYF. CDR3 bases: TGTGCCAGCGCCCTTTCCGGGACAGGGAGAAACATTCAGTACTTC.

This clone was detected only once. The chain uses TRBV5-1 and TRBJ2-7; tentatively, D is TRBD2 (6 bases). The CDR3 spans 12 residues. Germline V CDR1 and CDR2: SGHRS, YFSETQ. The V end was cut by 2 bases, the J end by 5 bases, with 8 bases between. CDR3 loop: CASSFGEDEQYF. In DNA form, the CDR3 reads TGCGCCAGCAGCTTTGGGGAGGACGAGCAGTACTTC.